One and the same sample provided the 9 T cell receptor beta chains below, sequenced in a study of blood T cell repertoires in COVID-19 (dated by TCRdb to between 2020 and 2021). The library was prepared using the immunoSEQ multiplex PCR assay. In TCRdb, the immuneACCESS table is reduced to in-frame sequences with V and J assigned. These tables do not hold every clone; where another copy was compared, an unresolved V gene accounts for under half, and the others remain unexplained. The table for this sample lists about 320,000 clones; 90% of them were counted only once. Approximately 2.5% of the sample is in the top ten clones. The source material was PBMCs or T cells enriched from blood (not recorded which). Receptor source: a man aged 60-69 years who had recovered from COVID-19.

The chain couples TRBV29-1 to TRBJ1-4; D is unresolved. CDR3 length: 12 amino acids. CDR1 and CDR2 from the germline V gene are SQVTM and ANQGSEA. CDR3 in amino acids: CRLIQYNEKLFF. CDR3 nucleotides: TGCAGACTTATACAGTATAATGAAAAACTGTTTTTT. The full variable domain, its missing parts supplied by reference TRBV29-1 and TRBJ1-4, is SAVISQKPSRDICQRGTSLTIQCQVDSQVTMMFWYRQQPGQSLTLIATANQGSEATYESGFVIDKFPISRPNLTFSTLTVSNMSPEDSSIYLCRLIQYNEKLFFGSGTQLSVL.

V usage is TRBV2 and J usage is TRBJ1-5; 8 bases fit TRBD1. The CDR3 length is 14 residues. Trimming took 1 base from V and 9 from J; bases not matched to a gene: 5. CDR1 SNHLY and CDR2 FYNNEI come from the germline V gene. CDR3 sequence (DNA): TGTGCCAGCAGTGAAGGGACAGGGTGGGCGCCCCAGCATTTT. Its protein is CASSEGTGWAPQHF.

The count of this clone is one. This sequence joins TRBV7-2 and TRBJ2-1; 10 positions match TRBD2. This CDR3 spans 18 amino acids. CDR1 is SGHTA, CDR2 FQGNSA, per germline. Trimming at V came to 6 bases and at J to 6 bases, leaving 17 bases not matched to a gene. CDR3 loop: CASRTSVRAGGPGNEQFF. CDR3 coding DNA: TGTGCCAGCAGAACCTCAGTTAGAGCGGGAGGGCCGGGCAATGAGCAGTTCTTC.

In DNA form, the CDR3 reads TGTGCCAGCAGCTTAACGACCGGGACAGTTCAGTATGGCTACACCTTC. This translates into CASSLTTGTVQYGYTF. V usage is TRBV7-2 and J usage is TRBJ1-2, with 7 bases matching TRBD1. The CDR3 sequence is 16 residues long. With V trimmed by 2 bases and J by 5 bases, 11 bases remained unmatched. Germline lookup yields CDR1 SGHTA and CDR2 FQGNSA. The complete variable domain, with remaining parts taken from reference TRBV7-2 and TRBJ1-2, reads GAGVSQSPSNKVTEKGKDVELRCDPISGHTALYWYRQSLGQGLEFLIYFQGNSAPDKSGLPSDRFSAERTGGSVSTLTIQRTQQEDSAVYLCASSLTTGTVQYGYTFGSGTRLTVV.

This chain uses TRBV30 with TRBJ1-1; no reliable D call. CDR1 and CDR2 from the germline V gene are GTSNPN and SVGIG (reference sequence). CDR3 length: 13 amino acids. Trimming stripped 0 bases from V and 1 base from J, with 6 bases between. CDR3 in amino acids: CAWSVIENTEAFF. The CDR3 region has the DNA TGTGCCTGGAGTGTAATAGAGAACACTGAAGCTTTCTTT.

The chain has TRBV19 and TRBJ1-1, with 8 nucleotides matching TRBD1. Germline-derived CDR1 and CDR2 are LNHDA and SQIVND (reference sequence). CDR3 length equals 15 residues. The trim removed 3 bases at V and 1 base at J, leaving 4 bases unmatched. The CDR3 sequence: CASSIGTGGNTEAFF. The CDR3 bases are TGTGCCAGTAGTATCGGGACAGGTGGGAACACTGAAGCTTTCTTT.

The chain joins TRBV5-4 to TRBJ2-7; D is perhaps TRBD1 (5 bases). Trimming removed 1 base at V and 8 bases at J, with 13 bases between. The CDR3 extends over 13 amino acids. The V gene's germline CDR1 is SGHNT and CDR2 YYREEE (reference sequence). The CDR3, as DNA: TGTGCCAGCAGCTTGTCTGGGGCCCCACAGCAGTACTTC. The encoded protein is CASSLSGAPQQYF.

This sequence joins TRBV7-9 and TRBJ2-5; tentative D call: TRBD1 (5 bases). Germline loops: CDR1 SEHNR, CDR2 FQNEAQ (reference sequence). V shed 3 bases and J shed 5 bases, with 10 bases lying between them. This CDR3 spans 13 amino acids. The CDR3 is CASSFDRRETQYF. CDR3 nucleotide sequence: TGTGCCAGCAGCTTTGACAGACGGGAGACCCAGTACTTC.

The chain has TRBV5-1 and TRBJ2-1, with D tentatively TRBD2 (6 bases). This CDR3 region has 16 residues. Germline V gene sequence: CDR1 SGHRS, CDR2 YFSETQ. Trimming removed 0 bases from V and 6 bases from J, with 16 bases in between. In DNA, the CDR3 is TGCGCCAGCAGCTTGGGATCGACTAGTGTAGGCAATGAGCAGTTCTTC. Its protein is CASSLGSTSVGNEQFF.